This T cell receptor beta chain was identified during a study of beta chain features in type 1 diabetes. The study, taken as a whole, reports: Shortening that was moderate but significant affected the TCRB CDR3s of Type 1 diabetes patients in all four CD4+ subsets.

The CDR3 is 14 residues long. Germline lookup yields CDR1 SGHTA and CDR2 FQGNSA. V was clipped by 6 bases and J by 3 bases; unmatched bases: 6. The sequenced template was cDNA made from the entire isolated RNA. The repertoire was sequenced with immunoSEQ multiplex PCR; TCRdb's copy has only in-frame clones and lacks some. The sample includes 500,000 to 800,000 clones, around 12% of them seen just once. In the case of this clone: Its antigen is undetermined.

The receptor was derived from a man younger than 45 with type 1 diabetes. The chain carries TRBV7-2 and TRBJ2-7, with TRBD1 identical over 9 bases. Sequencing was done on a sample of naive CD4+ T cells from blood. CDR3 in amino acids: CASRFSDRGYEQYF. The CDR3 region has the DNA TGTGCCAGCAGATTCTCGGACAGGGGCTACGAGCAGTACTTC.